This note documents a single T cell receptor (beta chain) sequence. The antigen this receptor binds is unknown. Within one base of it there is no much larger clone, and no base qualities were kept. Genomic DNA was extracted from sorted cells for sequencing of the TCRbeta CDR3 region. The immunoSEQ Assay was used for sequencing of TCRbeta CDR3 regions. The clones in this table, taken by TCRdb from immuneACCESS, are in-frame only. Not every clone is retained; where verified, under half of the shortfall comes from an unresolved V gene, and the cause of the rest is unknown. The sample table records about 83,000 clones; about 86% of these occur just once. The ten largest clones add up to approximately 1.9% of the sample. This sample is drawn from a study of OX40 agonist ivuxolimab in advanced cancers. Study-level background: Ivuxolimab was a fully human IgG2 agonistic monoclonal antibody targeting the costimulatory receptor OX40 (CD134). Intravenous ivuxolimab was administered to patients every 2 weeks at six dose levels: 0.01, 0.1, 0.3, 1.5, 3 and 10 mg/kg. Of the roughly 51 dose-escalation patients, hepatocellular carcinoma was present in approximately 20, melanoma in approximately 15, renal cell carcinoma in 9 and head and neck cancer in 9. The dose-escalation cohort was about 87% male with a mean age of about 60 years, ranging from about 23 to 85. Patients were allowed to have had prior anti-PD-1, anti-PD-L1 or anti-CTLA-4 therapy, and 40% of the dose-escalation patients had previously received checkpoint inhibitors. Three dose-escalation patients achieved partial responses, one with hepatocellular carcinoma and two with cutaneous melanoma. Peripheral TCRbeta sequencing was intended to test whether TCR sequence diversity was altered and clonal T-cell expansion was caused by ivuxolimab. The paper covers the monotherapy dose-escalation part of the phase I ivuxolimab trial, which included N of about 56 patients.

The CDR3 sequence holds 16 residues, the cysteine and phenylalanine included. This entry keeps only the CDR3 DNA: 48 bases, framed from base 1. V is clipped by 7 bases and J by 1 base, and the sequence between their germline boundaries is 22 bases long. Sequences SQVTM (CDR1) and ANQGSEA (CDR2) are obtained from the germline V gene. Beyond this particular receptor, the publication reports: In partial responders in the 0.1-3.0 mg/kg groups, normalized peripheral clonal expansion was found to be among the lowest, especially among CD8+ T cells. Low levels of normalized T-cell clonal expansion were also seen in some patients who did not respond. After ivuxolimab, expanded clones were on average more numerous among CD8+ T cells than among CD4+ T cells. At doses from 0.1 to 3.0 mg/kg, clonal expansion was seen in both CD4+ and CD8+ blood T cells between baseline and week 6. The antigen specificity of the peripheral T cells that underwent clonal expansion was not determined.

The trial excluded patients who had a history of autoimmune disease or who were on systemic immunosuppression. In every dose cohort, peripheral blood was drawn for TCR sequencing at baseline, cycle 4 day 1, and cycle 7 day 1. The samples were drawn from a first-in-human, open-label, multicenter phase I dose-escalation trial of ivuxolimab. The trial enrolled adults with locally advanced or metastatic head and neck squamous cell, hepatocellular, melanoma or renal cell carcinoma. Before TCR sequencing, CD4+ T cells and CD8+ T cells were sorted from peripheral blood as separate populations. The chain is encoded by TRBV29-1 joined to TRBJ1-1, with the D gene call left open. The TCR was taken from an adult with an advanced solid tumor such as melanoma, head and neck, liver or kidney cancer. Sample: CD4+ or CD8+ T cells sorted from blood, taken in a trial of the OX40 agonist ivuxolimab. The DNA sequence reads TGCAGCGGCCTAGGACCTCCAATCTACGGGAACACTGAAGCTTTCTTT. Its protein is CSGLGPPIYGNTEAFF.